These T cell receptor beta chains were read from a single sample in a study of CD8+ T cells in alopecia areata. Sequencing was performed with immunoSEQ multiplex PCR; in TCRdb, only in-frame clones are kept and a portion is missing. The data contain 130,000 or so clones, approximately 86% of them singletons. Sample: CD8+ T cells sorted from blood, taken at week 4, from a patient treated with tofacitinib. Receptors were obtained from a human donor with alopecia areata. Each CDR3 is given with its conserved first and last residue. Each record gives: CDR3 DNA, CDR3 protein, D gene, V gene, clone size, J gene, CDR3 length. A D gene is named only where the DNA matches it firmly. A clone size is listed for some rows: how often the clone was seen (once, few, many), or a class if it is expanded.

CDR3 DNA: TGTGCCAGCAGCTTAGAGGAACAGGGCCGCGGCACTGAAGCTTTCTTT; CDR3 protein: CASSLEEQGRGTEAFF; D gene: .; V gene: TRBV13; clone size: .; J gene: TRBJ1-1; CDR3 length: 16
CDR3 DNA: TGCGCCAGCAGCCAACAAACCGGGACAACCTACGAGCAGTACTTC; CDR3 protein: CASSQQTGTTYEQYF; D gene: .; V gene: TRBV4-1; clone size: .; J gene: TRBJ2-7; CDR3 length: 15
CDR3 DNA: TGTGCCAGCTCACCAGAATACGGTCGGCAGGGTGACGGCTACACCTTC; CDR3 protein: CASSPEYGRQGDGYTF; D gene: .; V gene: TRBV18; clone size: .; J gene: TRBJ1-2; CDR3 length: 16
CDR3 DNA: TGTGCCAGCAGCTTAGATCTCCCAGGGGGATACTACAATGAGCAGTTCTTC; CDR3 protein: CASSLDLPGGYYNEQFF; D gene: TRBD1; V gene: TRBV11-2; clone size: .; J gene: TRBJ2-1; CDR3 length: 17
CDR3 DNA: TGTGCCAGCAGCTTATACGGGACTAGCGGGAACGGGTTCACAGATACGCAGTATTTT; CDR3 protein: CASSLYGTSGNGFTDTQYF; D gene: TRBD2; V gene: TRBV7-2; clone size: .; J gene: TRBJ2-3; CDR3 length: 19
CDR3 DNA: TGTGCCAGCAGAAGACAGGTCGGCTACAATGAGCAGTTCTTC; CDR3 protein: CASRRQVGYNEQFF; D gene: .; V gene: TRBV25-1; clone size: .; J gene: TRBJ2-1; CDR3 length: 14
CDR3 DNA: TGTGCCAGCAGCTTAGAGGACAGGGAGAGCTATGGCTACACCTTC; CDR3 protein: CASSLEDRESYGYTF; D gene: TRBD1; V gene: TRBV11-2; clone size: .; J gene: TRBJ1-2; CDR3 length: 15
CDR3 DNA: TGCAGCGTTGAAGAGGCTAGCGGGGGGGTTGTTAGCGAGCAGTTCTTC; CDR3 protein: CSVEEASGGVVSEQFF; D gene: TRBD2; V gene: TRBV29-1; clone size: once; J gene: TRBJ2-1; CDR3 length: 16
CDR3 DNA: TGTGCCAGCAGTTTATCGAACACCGCCTTT; CDR3 protein: CASSLSNTAF; D gene: .; V gene: TRBV27; clone size: few; J gene: TRBJ2-3; CDR3 length: 10
CDR3 DNA: TGTGCCAGCTCACCATTATTCGGAGTTCGGACTAATGAAAAACTGTTTTTT; CDR3 protein: CASSPLFGVRTNEKLFF; D gene: .; V gene: TRBV18; clone size: few; J gene: TRBJ1-4; CDR3 length: 17
CDR3 DNA: TGTGCCAGCAGCGTGGGGCCGAACACCGGGGAGCTGTTTTTT; CDR3 protein: CASSVGPNTGELFF; D gene: .; V gene: TRBV9; clone size: .; J gene: TRBJ2-2; CDR3 length: 14
CDR3 DNA: TGTGCCAGCAGCTTAGAGGGTGCCGAGCAGTACTTC; CDR3 protein: CASSLEGAEQYF; D gene: .; V gene: TRBV13; clone size: .; J gene: TRBJ2-7; CDR3 length: 12
CDR3 DNA: TGTGCCAGCAGCTCTCTAGATACGCAGTATTTT; CDR3 protein: CASSSLDTQYF; D gene: .; V gene: TRBV7-9; clone size: .; J gene: TRBJ2-3; CDR3 length: 11
CDR3 DNA: TGCAGTGCAAGGGTGTACAATGAGCAGTTCTTC; CDR3 protein: CSARVYNEQFF; D gene: .; V gene: TRBV20-1; clone size: .; J gene: TRBJ2-1; CDR3 length: 11
CDR3 DNA: TGTGCCAGCAGTTTATCACAGGATTTCTACGAGCAGTACTTC; CDR3 protein: CASSLSQDFYEQYF; D gene: .; V gene: TRBV27; clone size: .; J gene: TRBJ2-7; CDR3 length: 14
CDR3 DNA: TGTGCCAGCAGCCAGGGACTAGCGGGGGCCGAGCAGTACTTC; CDR3 protein: CASSQGLAGAEQYF; D gene: TRBD2; V gene: TRBV4-2; clone size: .; J gene: TRBJ2-7; CDR3 length: 14
CDR3 DNA: TGTGCCAGCAGTTTCTCCGGGGAGGGAGGAGAGCAGTTCTTC; CDR3 protein: CASSFSGEGGEQFF; D gene: TRBD2; V gene: TRBV27; clone size: once; J gene: TRBJ2-1; CDR3 length: 14
CDR3 DNA: TGTGCCTGGAGTGTGGGAGGGGGCACTGAAGCTTTCTTT; CDR3 protein: CAWSVGGGTEAFF; D gene: .; V gene: TRBV30; clone size: .; J gene: TRBJ1-1; CDR3 length: 13
CDR3 DNA: TGCAGCGCTCAAAACTCCCTCCCAGGTCAAGCTAACTATGGCTACACCTTC; CDR3 protein: CSAQNSLPGQANYGYTF; D gene: .; V gene: TRBV29-1; clone size: once; J gene: TRBJ1-2; CDR3 length: 17
CDR3 DNA: TGTGCCTCACCCGATGGGGCTAGCGGGTCATACAATGAGCAGTTCTTC; CDR3 protein: CASPDGASGSYNEQFF; D gene: TRBD2; V gene: TRBV7-9; clone size: .; J gene: TRBJ2-1; CDR3 length: 16
CDR3 DNA: TGCGCCAGCAGCTCCCCGACAGAGTCCTACAATGAGCAGTTCTTC; CDR3 protein: CASSSPTESYNEQFF; D gene: .; V gene: TRBV5-1; clone size: .; J gene: TRBJ2-1; CDR3 length: 15
CDR3 DNA: TGCAGCGTTGTCGAGACGTATGGCTACACCTTC; CDR3 protein: CSVVETYGYTF; D gene: .; V gene: TRBV29-1; clone size: once; J gene: TRBJ1-2; CDR3 length: 11
CDR3 DNA: TGCGCCAGCAGCCAAGGGGTGCTAGCGGGAGGGCCGGGGCAAGAGACCCAGTACTTC; CDR3 protein: CASSQGVLAGGPGQETQYF; D gene: TRBD2; V gene: TRBV4-1; clone size: .; J gene: TRBJ2-5; CDR3 length: 19
CDR3 DNA: TGTGCCAGCAGCCAAGACGGCTACGAGCAGTACTTC; CDR3 protein: CASSQDGYEQYF; D gene: .; V gene: TRBV7-9; clone size: .; J gene: TRBJ2-7; CDR3 length: 12
CDR3 DNA: TGTGCCAGTAGTAGGCGGGACCTCAATGAGCAGTTCTTC; CDR3 protein: CASSRRDLNEQFF; D gene: .; V gene: TRBV19; clone size: .; J gene: TRBJ2-1; CDR3 length: 13
CDR3 DNA: TGTGCCAGCAGCCAACTAGCGGGAGGGCCCGGGGAGCTGTTTTTT; CDR3 protein: CASSQLAGGPGELFF; D gene: TRBD2; V gene: TRBV7-9; clone size: .; J gene: TRBJ2-2; CDR3 length: 15
CDR3 DNA: TGTGCCATCAGTGACAGGGTCACTGAAGCTTTCTTT; CDR3 protein: CAISDRVTEAFF; D gene: .; V gene: TRBV10-3; clone size: .; J gene: TRBJ1-1; CDR3 length: 12
CDR3 DNA: TGCGCCAGCAGCCATAAAGGGGAGCGGGAGGGCCGAAAAATGGTCCAAGAGACCCAGTACTTC; CDR3 protein: CASSHKGEREGRKMVQETQYF; D gene: TRBD2; V gene: TRBV4-1; clone size: .; J gene: TRBJ2-5; CDR3 length: 21
CDR3 DNA: TGTGCCAGCAGTGGCCCCTCCGGGACAGGGGGCGGGCAGCCCCAGCATTTT; CDR3 protein: CASSGPSGTGGGQPQHF; D gene: TRBD1; V gene: TRBV6-1; clone size: .; J gene: TRBJ1-5; CDR3 length: 17
CDR3 DNA: TGTGCCAGCAGTAGGGAACCAGAGGGTAGGGAGACCCAGTACTTC; CDR3 protein: CASSREPEGRETQYF; D gene: .; V gene: TRBV6-5; clone size: .; J gene: TRBJ2-5; CDR3 length: 15
CDR3 DNA: TGTGCCAGCTTTAACAGGGGAAACACAGATACGCAGTATTTT; CDR3 protein: CASFNRGNTDTQYF; D gene: TRBD1; V gene: TRBV19; clone size: .; J gene: TRBJ2-3; CDR3 length: 14
CDR3 DNA: TGTGCCAGCAGCGTCCCAGGGAACACTGAAGCTTTCTTT; CDR3 protein: CASSVPGNTEAFF; D gene: .; V gene: TRBV9; clone size: .; J gene: TRBJ1-1; CDR3 length: 13
CDR3 DNA: TGTGCCAGCAGTTCCGGGACTAGCGGTCCCTACGAGCAGTACTTC; CDR3 protein: CASSSGTSGPYEQYF; D gene: TRBD2; V gene: TRBV27; clone size: once; J gene: TRBJ2-7; CDR3 length: 15